This TCR beta chain was recorded in a study of blood T cell repertoires in COVID-19. About the study: T cells, B-cell-depleted T cells, or PBMCs provided the cDNA or gDNA that served as material.

Methods used by the authors: It was from reference gene primer amplification that nucleated cell counts were estimated. The repertoire was sequenced with immunoSEQ multiplex PCR; TCRdb's copy has only in-frame clones and lacks some. V and J calls and clone size are as listed in that table; D and trimming were resolved from the DNA. The sample includes 200,000 to 250,000 clones, about 83% of them seen just once. This CDR3 is built from 16 residues. Germline CDR1 and CDR2: SGHRS and YFSETQ. With 0 bases removed from V and 9 bases from J, the gap between germline ends came to 19 bases. The sample taken for sequencing was PBMCs or T cells enriched from blood (not recorded which). This chain connects TRBV5-1 to TRBJ2-1, with D possibly matching TRBD2 (5 bases). This clonotype was obtained from a woman in her thirties or forties who had recovered from COVID-19. The CDR3: CASSLVVGGLESEQFF. The CDR3 nucleotides read TGCGCCAGCAGCTTGGTTGTTGGCGGGCTGGAGAGTGAGCAGTTCTTC.